One and the same sample provided the 24 T cell receptor beta chains below, sequenced in a study of spatial heterogeneity in lung cancer. Time point indicated: blood at routine non-recurrence follow-up after resection. TCRdb analysed the 5' RACE reads with MiXCR anew, one entry per CDR3 protein. The data show just under 45,000 distinct CDR3 sequences, approximately 22% seen once. The specimen comprised PBMCs, sampled at follow-up. The receptors here all came from a female donor with early-stage non-small cell lung cancer.

The rearrangement uses TRBV3-1 and TRBJ1-2; no clear D. Germline values: CDR1 LGHDT, CDR2 YNNKEL (reference sequence). The CDR3 has 14 amino acids. V gave up 3 bases and J gave up 0 bases, with 8 bases separating them. The CDR3 is CASSHEGANYGYTF. For the CDR3, the DNA is TGTGCCAGCAGCCATGAGGGAGCTAACTATGGCTACACCTTC.

In this sample, this clonotype turned up many times. This chain connects TRBV29-1 to TRBJ2-5; weak D call: TRBD2 (5 bases). Germline V CDR1 and CDR2: SQVTM, ANQGSEA. The CDR3 sequence is 14 residues long. Trimming left V 8 bases short and J 2 bases short, with 18 bases between. The CDR3 nucleotides read TGCAGCTTTAGACCGGGAAACGAGCAAGAGACCCAGTACTTC. It translates to CSFRPGNEQETQYF.

A word on this clonotype: One end of the junction is discordant with germline, which a read error may explain. The V and J genes are TRBV5-4 and TRBJ2-3; 8 bases line up with TRBD2. The length of the CDR3 is 17 residues. CDR1 is SGHNT and CDR2 is YYREEE in the germline V gene (reference sequence). The CDR3 nucleotides are TGTGCCAGCAGCATACTAGCGGAGTCGATATTCACAGATACGCGGTATTTT. Residues: CASSILAESIFTDTRYF.

This clonotype was seen more than once but under ten times. J is TRBJ1-5 and V is TRBV5-1; maybe TRBD1 (5 bases). Trimming took 3 bases from V and 3 from J, leaving 10 bases between them. Germline V gives CDR1 SGHRS, CDR2 YFSETQ. This CDR3 spans 14 amino acids. CDR3 sequence (DNA): TGCGCCAGCAGCTATGGGGGGAACAATCAGCCCCAGCATTTT. Translating it yields CASSYGGNNQPQHF.

This clonotype appeared a few times. CDR3 in DNA: TGCGCCAGCAGCTTGGAGACAGGGGTAAACACTGAAGCTTTCTTT. Encoded protein: CASSLETGVNTEAFF. V and J are TRBV5-1 and TRBJ1-1; 8 bases fit TRBD1. This CDR3 region has 15 residues. CDR1 is SGHRS, CDR2 YFSETQ, per germline. Unmatched junction bases numbered 3, after V lost 0 bases and J lost 2 bases.

The table lists this clonotype with a few counts. The chain has TRBV7-3 and TRBJ2-1; 12 bases match TRBD2. V gave up 1 base and J gave up 7 bases; unmatched junction bases: 8. CDR1 and CDR2 from the germline V gene are SGHTA and FQGTGA. This CDR3 spans 17 amino acids. CDR3 bases: TGTGCCAGCAGCTTAAGGCCTAGCGGGGGGGCGACGAATGAGCAGTTCTTC. Protein product: CASSLRPSGGATNEQFF.

This clonotype occurred many times. V usage is TRBV7-2 and J usage is TRBJ2-1; 9 positions agree with TRBD1. Germline-derived CDR1 and CDR2 are SGHTA and FQGNSA. The CDR3 contains 18 residues. With 3 bases clipped from V and 4 bases from J, the junction kept 13 bases outside the gene matches. CDR3 region: CASSFLSGTGFGYNEQFF. The CDR3 DNA reads as TGTGCCAGCAGCTTCCTCTCCGGGACAGGGTTTGGGTACAATGAGCAGTTCTTC. The whole variable domain, remainder taken from reference TRBV7-2 and TRBJ2-1, is GAGVSQSPSNKVTEKGKDVELRCDPISGHTALYWYRQSLGQGLEFLIYFQGNSAPDKSGLPSDRFSAERTGGSVSTLTIQRTQQEDSAVYLCASSFLSGTGFGYNEQFFGPGTRLTVL.

Points on this clonotype: One base away lies a much larger clone, so this may be a sequencing read error. The chain has TRBV7-2 and TRBJ2-2; a weak D match, TRBD1 (6 bases). The CDR3 has 14 residues. With 10 bases removed from V and 0 bases from J, the gap between germline ends came to 12 bases. Germline CDR1 is SGHTA and CDR2 is FQGNSA. The CDR3 DNA reads TGTGCCATCAGACGGGACACGAACACCGGGGAGCTGTTTTTT. This encodes CAIRRDTNTGELFF. The variable domain in full, completed from reference TRBV7-2 and TRBJ2-2, reads GAGVSQSPSNKVTEKGKDVELRCDPISGHTALYWYRQSLGQGLEFLIYFQGNSAPDKSGLPSDRFSAERTGGSVSTLTIQRTQQEDSAVYLCAIRRDTNTGELFFGEGSRLTVL.

In its sample, this clonotype was seen a few times. The gene calls are TRBV7-3 and TRBJ2-3; 11 bases align to TRBD2. J was trimmed by 6 bases and V by 5 bases; bases with no gene match: 7. CDR1 and CDR2 from the germline V gene are SGHTA and FQGTGA. This CDR3 is 15 amino acids long. CDR3: CASSPRLAGRDTQYF. In nucleotides, the CDR3 is TGTGCCAGCAGCCCAAGACTAGCGGGGCGGGATACGCAGTATTTT.

CDR3 DNA: TGCAGCGTGCAACGACAGGGGGCTGGCGAGCAGTACTTC. It yields the protein CSVQRQGAGEQYF. The chain recombines TRBV29-1 with TRBJ2-7, with 10 bases that match TRBD1. The CDR3 covers 13 residues. Germline lookup yields CDR1 SQVTM and CDR2 ANQGSEA. Trimming cost V 6 bases and J 6 bases; bases outside gene matches: 8.

Turning to this clonotype: A much larger clone differs from this one at a single base, so this may be a read error. The chain has TRBV5-1 and TRBJ2-5, with TRBD1 matching over 7 bases. CDR3 size: 15 residues. Germline V CDR1 and CDR2: SGHRS, YFSETQ. With V trimmed by 0 bases and J by 1 base, 3 bases remained unmatched. Here the CDR3 reads CASSLGQGRQETQYF. In DNA, the CDR3 is TGCGCCAGCAGCTTGGGACAGGGACGCCAAGAGACCCAGTACTTC.

Many counts were recorded for this clonotype. The CDR3 protein is CASSRALSGNTIYF. The CDR3 coding sequence is TGTGCCAGCAGCCGGGCCCTCTCTGGAAACACCATATATTTT. The chain combines TRBV3-1 with TRBJ1-3, with no clear D. Trimming cost V 4 bases and J 0 bases, with 7 bases left between them. The CDR3 runs to 14 residues. Germline V gene data show CDR1 as LGHDT and CDR2 as YNNKEL (reference sequence).

The J gene is TRBJ1-5, the V gene TRBV21-1; the listed D gene, TRBD1, was not tested against the DNA. TRBV21-1 is noted as a pseudogene. This CDR3 is 20 amino acids long. The CDR3 DNA sequence: TGTGCCAGCAGCGTCATGACAGCCCGGAGGGGGGATTATAGCAATCAGCCCCAGCATTTT. Its translation: CASSVMTARRGDYSNQPQHF.

The CDR3 loop reads CASSSAWGLAGASNTGELFF. The CDR3 coding sequence is TGTGCCAGCAGTTCCGCATGGGGACTAGCGGGGGCCTCGAACACCGGGGAGCTGTTTTTT. The chain is built from TRBV12-3 or TRBV12-4 and TRBJ2-2; 14 positions match TRBD2. J gave up 0 bases and V 4 bases, and 10 bases lay outside the gene matches. This CDR3 has 20 residues.

This chain joins TRBV20-1 and TRBJ2-7, with 9 bases identical to TRBD1. The length of the CDR3 is 15 residues. The germline V gene encodes CDR1 DFQATT and CDR2 SNEGSKA (reference sequence). Germline trimming cut 3 bases from V and 2 bases from J; bases unmatched to any gene: 8. The CDR3: CSASRGQGGAYEQYV. For the CDR3, the DNA is TGCAGTGCTAGCCGGGGACAGGGCGGGGCCTACGAGCAGTACGTC.

A remark on this clonotype: A single base separates this from a much larger clone, so it may be a read error. The chain employs TRBV6-6 and TRBJ2-1; possibly TRBD2 for D (6 bases). Germline V gene data show CDR1 as MNHNY and CDR2 as SVGAGI (reference sequence). V was clipped by 6 bases and J by 7 bases, with 19 bases between them. The CDR3 has 15 amino acids. DNA of the CDR3: TGTGCCAGCAGCGGTAGCAGGAGGGCCGGAAATGAGCAGTTCTTC. Translating gives CASSGSRRAGNEQFF.

This clonotype appeared a single time. This CDR3 is missing its conserved last phenylalanine or tryptophan, likely due to a read error. The rearrangement joins TRBV5-4 to TRBJ1-6; D is ambiguous. Germline V CDR1 and CDR2: SGHNT, YYREEE (reference sequence). The CDR3 loop spans 18 amino acids. Trimming took off 7 bases at V and 3 bases at J, with 23 bases between the two ends. DNA for the CDR3: TGTGCCAGCGCAAACCTTCTCTGGGGAGCTTTCTATAATTCACCCCTCCACTTA. Translating it yields CASANLLWGAFYNSPLHL.

This clonotype turned up a few times. The genes are TRBV29-1 and TRBJ1-3, with 9 bases that match TRBD1. V lost 6 bases, J lost 3 bases, and 0 bases stayed unmatched. This CDR3 comprises 12 residues. The germline V gene has CDR1 SQVTM and CDR2 ANQGSEA. CDR3 nucleotides: TGCAGCGTGGGACAGGGTGGAAACACCATATATTTT. Its protein product is CSVGQGGNTIYF.

V usage is TRBV4-1 and J usage is TRBJ2-3; no firm D call. V was pared by 5 bases and J by 9 bases, with 9 bases between. Germline V gives CDR1 MGHRA, CDR2 YSYEKL. CDR3 length equals 11 residues. The chain's CDR3 is CASSSRRTQYF. CDR3 nucleotide sequence: TGCGCCAGCAGCTCAAGGCGCACGCAGTATTTT.

This clonotype was seen repeatedly, ten times or more. The gene calls are TRBV6-5 and TRBJ1-1, with D possibly being TRBD1 (6 bases). The CDR3 totals 13 residues. Germline CDR1 and CDR2: MNHEY and SVGAGI. V was trimmed by 8 bases and J by 0 bases, leaving 10 bases between them. The CDR3 here is CASVGQLNTEAFF. Here the CDR3 DNA reads TGTGCCAGCGTTGGACAGCTGAACACTGAAGCTTTCTTT.

This clonotype was recorded at least ten times. The chain uses TRBV20-1 and TRBJ2-7, with unresolved D. With 1 base removed from V and 1 base from J, the gap between germline ends came to 14 bases. This CDR3 region has 15 residues. Germline values: CDR1 DFQATT, CDR2 SNEGSKA (reference sequence). The CDR3 protein is CSARAPKGSSYEQYF. DNA for the CDR3: TGCAGTGCTAGAGCCCCTAAAGGCAGTTCCTACGAGCAGTACTTC.

This sequence joins TRBV19 and TRBJ1-5, with D uncertain. The V and J ends lost 9 bases and 1 base respectively, with 13 bases between them. Germline CDR1 reads LNHDA; CDR2 reads SQIVND (reference sequence). The CDR3 extends over 14 amino acids. DNA of the CDR3: TGTGCCAGATCAGAAAGCGGGAGCAATCAGCCCCAGCATTTT. Its protein product is CARSESGSNQPQHF.

The table lists this clonotype with a few counts. The chain uses TRBV5-1 and TRBJ1-4; D ambiguous. Germline CDR1 SGHRS, CDR2 YFSETQ. The CDR3 spans 16 residues. The V end was cut by 0 bases, the J end by 0 bases, with 9 bases between. CDR3 DNA sequence: TGCGCCAGCAGCTTGGACGGGATCTCAACTAATGAAAAACTGTTTTTT. Translation gives CASSLDGISTNEKLFF.

On this clonotype: A much larger clone lies one base from this, so it may be a read error. V and J are TRBV24-1 and TRBJ1-5, with D uncertain. The germline V gene encodes CDR1 KGHDR and CDR2 SFDVKD. The CDR3 has 14 residues. The V and J ends lost 1 base and 3 bases respectively, with 6 bases between them. CDR3: CATSDFGNNQPQHF. The CDR3 DNA sequence: TGTGCCACCAGTGATTTTGGCAACAATCAGCCCCAGCATTTT.